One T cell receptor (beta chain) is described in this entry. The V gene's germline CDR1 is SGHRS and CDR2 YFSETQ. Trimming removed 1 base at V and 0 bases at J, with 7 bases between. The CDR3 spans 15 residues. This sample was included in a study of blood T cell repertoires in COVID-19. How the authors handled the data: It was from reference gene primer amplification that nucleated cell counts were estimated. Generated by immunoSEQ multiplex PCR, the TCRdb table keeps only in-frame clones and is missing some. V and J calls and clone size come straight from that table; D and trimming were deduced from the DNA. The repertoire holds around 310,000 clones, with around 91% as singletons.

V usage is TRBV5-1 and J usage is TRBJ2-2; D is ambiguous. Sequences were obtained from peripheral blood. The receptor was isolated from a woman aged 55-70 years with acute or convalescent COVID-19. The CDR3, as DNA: TGCGCCAGCAGCTTGCTCAGGACGAACACCGGGGAGCTGTTTTTT. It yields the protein CASSLLRTNTGELFF.